The 17 T cell receptor beta chains presented below share a single source sample, sequenced in a study of blood T cell repertoires in COVID-19. Some clones are missing from TCRdb's copy, which holds only in-frame ones; the method was immunoSEQ multiplex PCR. The table includes some 150,000 clones, 70% to 90% detected once. Sequencing was done on a sample of peripheral blood. These receptor sequences come from a man between 65 and 80 years old with acute or convalescent COVID-19.

V and J are TRBV15 and TRBJ2-3, with TRBD1 identical over 7 bases. This CDR3 has 18 amino acids. The germline V gene has CDR1 LNHNV and CDR2 YYDKDF (reference sequence). V gave up 5 bases and J gave up 3 bases; unmatched junction bases: 17. The CDR3 protein is CATSGREGALRGTDTQYF. The DNA of the CDR3 is TGTGCCACCAGCGGTAGAGAGGGGGCCCTACGTGGTACAGATACGCAGTATTTT.

This rearrangement joins TRBV6-2 or TRBV6-3 to TRBJ2-7; 8 nucleotides agree with TRBD1. Germline V CDR1 and CDR2: MNHEY, SVGEGT. There are 13 residues in the CDR3. V lost 5 bases and J lost 5; bases outside the gene matches: 5. The CDR3: CASSRTGSNEQYF. The CDR3, as DNA: TGTGCCAGCAGTCGGACAGGGTCCAACGAGCAGTACTTC.

The chain couples TRBV19 to TRBJ2-3, with 12 bases aligning to TRBD2. Germline CDR1 LNHDA, CDR2 SQIVND (reference sequence). The trim removed 9 bases at V and 1 base at J, leaving 5 bases unmatched. CDR3 length: 15 amino acids. CDR3 sequence: CASTLAGGGTDTQYF. CDR3 DNA: TGTGCCAGCACCCTAGCGGGAGGGGGCACAGATACGCAGTATTTT.

V and J are TRBV19 and TRBJ2-2, with 8 positions matching TRBD1. J was trimmed by 3 bases and V by 4 bases; bases with no gene match: 4. Germline V gives CDR1 LNHDA, CDR2 SQIVND (reference sequence). The CDR3 is 15 residues long. The CDR3 here is CASSTTGVYTGELFF. The DNA for the CDR3 is TGTGCCAGTAGTACGACAGGGGTGTACACCGGGGAGCTGTTTTTT.

This clone has a single count. The chain links TRBV20-1 to TRBJ2-5; TRBD1 might be the D (5 bases). The germline gives CDR1 DFQATT, CDR2 SNEGSKA (reference sequence). The CDR3 loop spans 12 amino acids. The V end was cut by 3 bases, the J end by 3 bases, with 8 bases between. The CDR3 DNA reads TGCAGTGCTAGTCTACAGGAAGAGACCCAGTACTTC. Translating it yields CSASLQEETQYF.

In its sample, this clone was seen many times. The chain has TRBV12-3 or TRBV12-4 and TRBJ2-5, with D perhaps matching TRBD2 (6 bases). V lost 3 bases and J lost 5, with 10 bases in between. The CDR3 covers 13 residues. CDR3: CASSFGGEETQYF. The CDR3 coding sequence is TGTGCCAGCAGTTTCGGGGGAGAGGAGACCCAGTACTTC.

This clone was recorded a few times. The V gene is TRBV5-1, the J gene TRBJ2-3, with 8 bases aligning to TRBD1. Germline-derived CDR1 and CDR2 are SGHRS and YFSETQ. Trimming removed 4 bases from V and 0 bases from J; junction bases left unmatched: 7. The CDR3 is 16 residues long. The CDR3 DNA reads TGCGCCAGCAGCCAGGGGGCTCACACTAGCACAGATACGCAGTATTTT. Amino acid sequence: CASSQGAHTSTDTQYF.

The V gene is TRBV7-2, the J gene TRBJ2-7; tentatively, D is TRBD1 (6 bases). CDR1 and CDR2 from the germline V gene are SGHTA and FQGNSA. Trimming removed 4 bases at V and 6 bases at J, with 22 bases between. The CDR3 is made up of 16 amino acids. The CDR3 loop is CASSSYPSRQVGEQYF. In DNA form, the CDR3 reads TGTGCCAGCAGCTCATATCCCTCCCGACAGGTAGGCGAGCAGTACTTC.

V is TRBV28 and J is TRBJ2-3, with 10 nucleotides matching TRBD2. CDR3 length equals 17 residues. The germline V gene has CDR1 MDHEN and CDR2 SYDVKM. The V segment lost 1 base and the J segment 4 bases; nucleotides outside the gene matches: 8. This CDR3 reads CASSLSSSGRGSDTQYF. The CDR3 nucleotides read TGTGCCAGCAGTTTATCCTCTAGCGGGAGAGGTTCAGATACGCAGTATTTT.

V is TRBV4-3 and J is TRBJ2-7; 7 bases fit TRBD1. The V segment lost 3 bases and the J segment 0 bases; nucleotides outside the gene matches: 5. CDR3 size: 15 residues. CDR1 is LGHNA and CDR2 is YSLEER in the germline V gene. The CDR3 coding sequence is TGCGCCAGCAGCCAGACAGGGCCTAGCTCCTACGAGCAGTACTTC. Translating gives CASSQTGPSSYEQYF.

This rearrangement joins TRBV27 to TRBJ2-7; D is undetermined. The germline V gene has CDR1 MNHEY and CDR2 SMNVEV (reference sequence). The CDR3 is 13 residues long. The V gene lost 2 bases and the J gene lost 0 bases, with 5 bases spanning the gap. CDR3 protein: CASSLPSSYEQYF. DNA for the CDR3: TGTGCCAGCAGTTTACCGAGCTCCTACGAGCAGTACTTC.

The genes are TRBV24-1 and TRBJ2-3; TRBD2 matches at 12 bases. CDR1 and CDR2 from the germline V gene are KGHDR and SFDVKD. Losses at the gene ends were 4 bases for V and 7 bases for J; bases not matched to a gene: 8. The length of the CDR3 is 16 residues. The CDR3 sequence is CATSEWTSGDPNTQYF. Here the CDR3 DNA reads TGTGCCACCAGTGAGTGGACTAGCGGGGACCCTAATACGCAGTATTTT.

The rearrangement uses TRBV28 and TRBJ1-2; D may be TRBD1 (5 bases). The CDR3 is 13 residues long. Trimming shortened V by 4 bases and J by 5 bases, and 11 bases separated the two germline ends. Germline V gene lookup returns CDR1 MDHEN and CDR2 SYDVKM. CDR3 in amino acids: CASSSQGEYGYTF. The CDR3 DNA is TGTGCCAGCAGTTCCCAGGGTGAATATGGCTACACCTTC.

The CDR3 spells CASSRTGNYGYTF. The DNA for the CDR3 is TGTGCCAGCAGTCGGACAGGGAACTATGGCTACACCTTC. V usage is TRBV6-5 and J usage is TRBJ1-2, with TRBD1 matching 8 bases. The CDR3 covers 13 residues. Germline lookup yields CDR1 MNHEY and CDR2 SVGAGI. V trimming: 5 bases; J trimming: 2 bases; junction bases outside the gene matches: 1.

The chain employs TRBV5-6 and TRBJ2-7, with 9 bases that match TRBD1. CDR3 size: 14 residues. Germline V gene sequence: CDR1 SGHDT, CDR2 YYEEEE. V lost 4 bases and J lost 5; bases outside the gene matches: 7. This chain's CDR3 is CASSRRDRDNEQYF. The CDR3 DNA reads TGTGCCAGCAGCCGACGGGACAGGGATAACGAGCAGTACTTC.

The V and J genes are TRBV6-5 and TRBJ2-3, with a weak D call TRBD1 (5 bases). The germline V gene encodes CDR1 MNHEY and CDR2 SVGAGI. The CDR3 is made up of 13 amino acids. Trimming took off 8 bases at V and 1 base at J, with 10 bases between the two ends. The CDR3 nucleotides are TGTGCCAGCGGGGCCATTGGCACAGATACGCAGTATTTT. Encoded protein: CASGAIGTDTQYF.

This rearrangement joins TRBV15 to TRBJ2-1; TRBD2 matches at 11 bases. J lost 0 bases, V lost 5 bases, and 9 bases had no gene match. Germline-derived CDR1 and CDR2 are LNHNV and YYDKDF (reference sequence). The CDR3 has 18 residues. The CDR3 region is CATSVGLAGLSSYNEQFF. CDR3 in DNA: TGTGCCACCAGCGTAGGACTAGCGGGCTTGAGCTCCTACAATGAGCAGTTCTTC.